The 29 T cell receptor beta chains in this list originate from one sample, sequenced in a study of blood T cell repertoires in COVID-19. Libraries were prepared by immunoSEQ multiplex PCR; TCRdb keeps only in-frame clonotypes and omits some of them. The repertoire holds a few hundred thousand clones, with around 87% as singletons. The source material was PBMCs or T cells enriched from blood (not recorded which). Receptors originate from a man between 25 and 39 years old in a cohort exposed to, infected with or recovered from COVID-19 (not recorded which).

The chain couples TRBV28 to TRBJ1-2; D perhaps matches TRBD1 (6 bases). This CDR3 contains 12 residues. The V end lost 5 bases, the J end lost 7 bases, and 11 bases lay between the germline ends. CDR1 is MDHEN, CDR2 SYDVKM, per germline. The CDR3 here is CASSLETGGYTF. The CDR3 region has the DNA TGTGCCAGCAGTCTCGAGACAGGTGGCTACACCTTC.

The V call is TRBV7-2, the J call TRBJ2-7; no reliable D call. Germline CDR1 SGHTA, CDR2 FQGNSA. CDR3 length: 11 residues. V lost 5 bases to trimming and J lost 7 bases, with 9 bases between them. For the CDR3, the DNA is TGTGCCAGCAGCCTAGGGCCGGAGCAGTACTTC. Its protein is CASSLGPEQYF. Complete variable domain (other parts from reference TRBV7-2 and TRBJ2-7): GAGVSQSPSNKVTEKGKDVELRCDPISGHTALYWYRQSLGQGLEFLIYFQGNSAPDKSGLPSDRFSAERTGGSVSTLTIQRTQQEDSAVYLCASSLGPEQYFGPGTRLTVT.

This chain links TRBV27 with TRBJ1-5; 9 positions match TRBD1. The trim removed 6 bases at V and 5 bases at J, leaving 5 bases unmatched. The CDR3 has 14 residues. Germline V gene sequence: CDR1 MNHEY, CDR2 SMNVEV (reference sequence). The CDR3 DNA reads TGTGCCAGCAGACAGGGGGCTAAATATCAGCCCCAGCATTTT. Amino acids: CASRQGAKYQPQHF.

The V and J genes are TRBV7-9 and TRBJ2-3; D possibly corresponds to TRBD1 (6 bases). Per germline, CDR1 SEHNR and CDR2 FQNEAQ (reference sequence). The length of the CDR3 is 15 residues. V was shortened by 2 bases and J by 4 bases, with 13 bases between the two germline ends. CDR3 protein: CASSLNSGVPDTQYF. As DNA, the CDR3 is TGTGCCAGCAGCTTAAATTCAGGGGTCCCAGATACGCAGTATTTT.

V usage is TRBV15 and J usage is TRBJ2-5, with D maybe TRBD1 (6 bases). V shed 3 bases and J shed 5 bases, with 10 bases lying between them. The CDR3 contains 13 residues. Germline values: CDR1 LNHNV, CDR2 YYDKDF (reference sequence). The CDR3 sequence: CATSRTGRETQYF. The DNA of the CDR3 is TGTGCCACCAGCAGGACAGGTCGGGAGACCCAGTACTTC.

The rearrangement uses TRBV24-1 and TRBJ1-5; 7 nucleotides match TRBD1. V dropped 4 bases and J dropped 3; count of bases not matched to a gene: 2. CDR1 is KGHDR, CDR2 SFDVKD, per germline. This CDR3 spans 14 amino acids. The CDR3 spells CATSEGQYNQPQHF. The CDR3 region has the DNA TGTGCCACCAGTGAGGGACAGTACAATCAGCCCCAGCATTTT.

This chain joins TRBV27 and TRBJ2-3; tentative D call: TRBD1 (6 bases). The CDR3 totals 15 residues. Germline V gene data show CDR1 as MNHEY and CDR2 as SMNVEV (reference sequence). V was pared by 5 bases and J by 1 base, with 13 bases between. Here the CDR3 reads CASSPQGWGTDTQYF. The CDR3 DNA sequence: TGTGCCAGCAGTCCACAGGGTTGGGGCACAGATACGCAGTATTTT.

CDR3 residues: CASSSLGLAGGPSYETQYF. In nucleotides, the CDR3 is TGTGCCAGCAGCTCCCTCGGACTAGCGGGAGGGCCATCCTATGAGACCCAGTACTTC. The chain recombines TRBV7-2 with TRBJ2-5, with 15 bases identical to TRBD2. This CDR3 is 19 amino acids long. Germline CDR1 is SGHTA and CDR2 is FQGNSA. V gave up 4 bases and J gave up 5 bases; unmatched junction bases: 14.

This chain joins TRBV9 and TRBJ1-2; perhaps TRBD1 as D (5 bases). CDR1 is SGDLS and CDR2 is YYNGEE in the germline V gene. V dropped 0 bases and J dropped 8 bases, with 17 bases sitting between them. The CDR3 sequence is 15 residues long. DNA of the CDR3: TGTGCCAGCAGCGTAGCTGGGGCCCCACGACGGGGCTACACCTTC. This codes for CASSVAGAPRRGYTF.

The count of this clone is one. Additional DNA sequences in this sample encode the identical CDR3. This chain links TRBV9 with TRBJ2-7, with TRBD1 identical over 7 bases. The CDR3 runs 13 residues. CDR1 SGDLS and CDR2 YYNGEE come from the germline V gene. V was clipped by 2 bases and J by 4 bases; unmatched bases: 3. The CDR3: CASSVGQDYEQYF. CDR3 DNA sequence: TGTGCCAGCAGCGTCGGACAGGATTACGAGCAGTACTTC. The complete variable domain, with remaining parts taken from reference TRBV9 and TRBJ2-7, reads DSGVTQTPKHLITATGQRVTLRCSPRSGDLSVYWYQQSLDQGLQFLIQYYNGEERAKGNILERFSAQQFPDLHSELNLSSLELGDSALYFCASSVGQDYEQYFGPGTRLTVT.

The chain uses TRBV4-2 and TRBJ1-2; D possibly corresponds to TRBD1 (5 bases). V was cut by 1 base and J by 3 bases, with 15 bases left in between. Germline-derived CDR1 and CDR2 are LGHNA and YNFKEQ. The CDR3 spans 16 residues. This CDR3 is CASSQVGGGAHYGYTF. CDR3 DNA: TGTGCCAGCAGCCAAGTCGGGGGTGGGGCTCACTATGGCTACACCTTC.

V and J are TRBV6-6 and TRBJ2-1; 9 bases are shared with TRBD1. With V trimmed by 5 bases and J by 1 base, 9 bases remained unmatched. Germline V CDR1 and CDR2: MNHNY, SVGAGI (reference sequence). The CDR3 loop spans 17 amino acids. This chain's CDR3 is CASSRGTGKSSYNEQFF. The CDR3 DNA follows: TGTGCCAGCAGTCGGGGGACAGGGAAGTCGTCCTACAATGAGCAGTTCTTC.

The chain links TRBV28 to TRBJ1-4; D unresolved. This CDR3 spans 16 amino acids. V lost 5 bases to trimming and J lost 0 bases, with 13 bases between them. Germline assignment: CDR1 MDHEN and CDR2 SYDVKM. The CDR3 DNA reads as TGTGCCAGCAGTGCTTTCATCGGTGCAACTAATGAAAAACTGTTTTTT. It yields the protein CASSAFIGATNEKLFF.

The V and J genes are TRBV4-3 and TRBJ2-3; no clear D. CDR3 length: 13 residues. V was cut by 0 bases and J by 4 bases, with 5 bases left in between. Germline-derived CDR1 and CDR2 are LGHNA and YSLEER. CDR3 DNA sequence: TGCGCCAGCAGCCAAGACCTCCCAGATACGCAGTATTTT. This translates into CASSQDLPDTQYF.

This clone appeared once. The chain uses TRBV28 and TRBJ1-1; 11 nucleotides line up with TRBD1. Germline V gene sequence: CDR1 MDHEN, CDR2 SYDVKM. Trimming took 6 bases from V and 0 from J; bases not matched to a gene: 12. This CDR3 is 18 amino acids long. The CDR3 nucleotides read TGTGCCAGCAGACGATCTCCGGGACAGGGGGGTATGAACACTGAAGCTTTCTTT. Its protein product is CASRRSPGQGGMNTEAFF. Together with reference TRBV28 and TRBJ1-1, the CDR3 gives the full variable domain: DVKVTQSSRYLVKRTGEKVFLECVQDMDHENMFWYRQDPGLGLRLIYFSYDVKMKEKGDIPEGYSVSREKKERFSLILESASTNQTSMYLCASRRSPGQGGMNTEAFFGQGTRLTVV.

The rearrangement joins TRBV7-6 to TRBJ2-4; a weak D match, TRBD1 (6 bases). Per the germline V gene, CDR1 is SGHVS and CDR2 is FNYEAQ. V lost 1 base and J 0 bases, leaving 16 bases between the germline ends. The CDR3 sequence is 18 residues long. The CDR3 region is CASSLEAGWDIAKNIQYF. The CDR3 nucleotides read TGTGCCAGCAGCTTAGAGGCAGGGTGGGACATAGCCAAAAACATTCAGTACTTC.

The chain is built from TRBV14 and TRBJ2-1, with 9 bases aligning to TRBD2. Germline V gene sequence: CDR1 SGHDN, CDR2 FVKESK. The CDR3 contains 15 residues. J gave up 6 bases and V 5 bases, and 8 bases lay outside the gene matches. CDR3 loop: CASSRLAGVFNEQFF. CDR3 coding DNA: TGTGCCAGCAGCAGATTAGCGGGGGTATTCAATGAGCAGTTCTTC.

V usage is TRBV6-2 or TRBV6-3 and J usage is TRBJ1-1; TRBD1 agrees at 8 bases. Trimming cost V 5 bases and J 7 bases; bases outside gene matches: 12. There are 15 residues in the CDR3. Germline lookup yields CDR1 MNHEY and CDR2 SVGEGT. CDR3 loop: CASSPRQGPGYEAFF. CDR3 nucleotide sequence: TGTGCCAGCAGTCCAAGACAGGGGCCTGGCTATGAAGCTTTCTTT.

The chain links TRBV6-2 or TRBV6-3 to TRBJ1-4; no clear D gene. Germline values: CDR1 MNHEY, CDR2 SVGEGT. CDR3 length: 14 amino acids. The V end lost 6 bases, the J end lost 3 bases, and 11 bases lay between the germline ends. CDR3 DNA: TGTGCCAGCAGCGGCGGAGAACCTAATGAAAAACTGTTTTTT. It encodes CASSGGEPNEKLFF.

V is TRBV4-2 and J is TRBJ2-7; 9 bases are a match to TRBD1. Germline CDR1 LGHNA, CDR2 YNFKEQ. The CDR3 is 16 residues long. J lost 6 bases, V lost 0 bases, and 9 bases had no gene match. The CDR3 reads CASSQDLRDRVSEQYF. CDR3 DNA: TGTGCCAGCAGCCAAGATCTCCGGGACAGGGTCTCCGAGCAGTACTTC.

The CDR3 protein is CASRGGGTEAFF. CDR3 in DNA: TGTGCCAGCAGAGGGGGGGGAACTGAAGCTTTCTTT. The genes are TRBV3-1 (or the pseudogene TRBV3-2) and TRBJ1-1; D is perhaps TRBD1 (6 bases). The CDR3 is 12 amino acids. Trimming stripped 6 bases from V and 5 bases from J, with 10 bases between. Germline CDR1 is LGHDT and CDR2 is YNNKEL (reference sequence).

The chain has TRBV20-1 and TRBJ2-3; the D is unclear. V dropped 6 bases and J dropped 4 bases, with 8 bases sitting between them. The germline V gene has CDR1 DFQATT and CDR2 SNEGSKA (reference sequence). The CDR3 has 11 residues. This CDR3 reads CSAPEPDTQYF. CDR3 nucleotides: TGCAGTGCCCCCGAGCCAGATACGCAGTATTTT.

The chain joins TRBV19 to TRBJ2-7; 10 bases are shared with TRBD2. Trimming took 6 bases from V and 3 from J; bases not matched to a gene: 8. CDR1 and CDR2 (germline): LNHDA, SQIVND (reference sequence). The CDR3 is made up of 15 amino acids. The CDR3 coding sequence is TGTGCCAGTAGAGAAGGGACTAGCGCCTTCTACGAGCAGTACTTC. It codes for CASREGTSAFYEQYF.

This clone was observed a single time. CDR3 residues: CASSLGPGSTEAFF. DNA for the CDR3: TGTGCCAGCAGCTTGGGGCCGGGGAGCACTGAAGCTTTCTTT. The V gene is TRBV5-5, the J gene TRBJ1-1; D unresolved. Trimming cost V 0 bases and J 4 bases, with 10 bases left between them. Germline V gene sequence: CDR1 SGHKS, CDR2 YYEKEE (reference sequence). There are 14 residues in the CDR3.

This sequence joins TRBV9 and TRBJ2-7; possible D gene TRBD2, 5 bases. Per germline, CDR1 SGDLS and CDR2 YYNGEE. Trimming took off 4 bases at V and 4 bases at J, with 6 bases between the two ends. The CDR3 is 11 residues long. The CDR3 region has the DNA TGTGCCAGCAGCCCGGGGTACGAGCAGTACTTC. Protein product: CASSPGYEQYF.

The chain joins TRBV27 to TRBJ1-2; 9 nucleotides match TRBD1. This CDR3 spans 15 amino acids. Germline values: CDR1 MNHEY, CDR2 SMNVEV (reference sequence). J was trimmed by 1 base and V by 5 bases; bases with no gene match: 5. The CDR3 nucleotides read TGTGCCAGCAGTGGCCGGGACAGGGTTAACTATGGCTACACCTTC. Residues: CASSGRDRVNYGYTF.

This clone was detected only a few times. At one end the junction does not follow the germline gene, possibly because of a read error. The genes are TRBV6-5 and TRBJ2-7; 10 nucleotides match TRBD2. CDR1 and CDR2 from the germline V gene are MNHEY and SVGAGI. CDR3 length equals 12 residues. CDR3: CASSTSGLTTSF. As DNA, the CDR3 is TGTGCCAGCTCGACTAGCGGGCTCACCACCTCGTTC.

This clone was detected a few times. The CDR3 DNA sequence: TGTGCCAGCAGACCGACAGGTCCGAACTCTGGAAACACCATATATTTT. Amino acid sequence: CASRPTGPNSGNTIYF. V usage is TRBV28 and J usage is TRBJ1-3, with D possibly matching TRBD1 (6 bases). The CDR3 is 16 residues long. Germline loops: CDR1 MDHEN, CDR2 SYDVKM. Trimming shortened V by 6 bases and J by 0 bases, and 15 bases separated the two germline ends. Full variable domain (missing parts from reference TRBV28 and TRBJ1-3): DVKVTQSSRYLVKRTGEKVFLECVQDMDHENMFWYRQDPGLGLRLIYFSYDVKMKEKGDIPEGYSVSREKKERFSLILESASTNQTSMYLCASRPTGPNSGNTIYFGEGSWLTVV.

This sequence joins TRBV5-1 and TRBJ2-2; weak D call: TRBD1 (5 bases). Germline CDR1 is SGHRS and CDR2 is YFSETQ. The CDR3 extends over 15 amino acids. The V end lost 4 bases, the J end lost 1 base, and 11 bases lay between the germline ends. In nucleotides, the CDR3 is TGCGCCAGCAGCCCGGACATGATGAACACCGGGGAGCTGTTTTTT. Protein sequence: CASSPDMMNTGELFF.